This T cell receptor beta chain was documented in a study of blood T cell repertoires in COVID-19. Germline V lookup: CDR1 SGHRS, CDR2 YFSETQ. The CDR3 runs 14 residues. V shed 6 bases and J shed 1 base, with 8 bases lying between them. Some clones are missing from TCRdb's copy, which holds only in-frame ones; the method was immunoSEQ multiplex PCR. The table includes about 150,000 clones, about 85% detected once. The sample consisted of peripheral blood. This TCR was recovered from a woman in her 70s with acute or convalescent COVID-19. The gene calls are TRBV5-1 and TRBJ2-6; tentative D call: TRBD2 (5 bases). The CDR3 nucleotides read TGCGCCAGCAAGACGGGGTCTGGGGCCAACGTCCTGACTTTC. Encoded protein: CASKTGSGANVLTF. The complete variable domain, with remaining parts taken from reference TRBV5-1 and TRBJ2-6, reads KAGVTQTPRYLIKTRGQQVTLSCSPISGHRSVSWYQQTPGQGLQFLFEYFSETQRNKGNFPGRFSGRQFSNSRSEMNVSTLELGDSALYLCASKTGSGANVLTFGAGSRLTVL.